This T cell receptor (beta chain) comes out of a study of blood T cell repertoires in COVID-19. Study as a whole: Samples representing acute and convalescent COVID-19 were sourced from the United States, Italy and Spain. T cells, B-cell-depleted T cells, or PBMCs provided the cDNA or gDNA that served as material.

Trimming left V 6 bases short and J 2 bases short, with 8 bases between. CDR3 length: 12 amino acids. CDR1 and CDR2 from the germline V gene are SGHTA and FQGTGA. Authors' methods: Amplification with reference gene primers provided the estimates of nucleated cell counts. Profiled with immunoSEQ multiplex PCR; TCRdb holds only in-frame clones, not every one. D and trimming come from the DNA, and the V and J calls and clone size come from that table. The repertoire has approximately 54,000 clones, 86% of them found once; the top ten carry approximately 15%. Sequenced input: peripheral blood. The chain uses TRBV7-3 and TRBJ2-7; D perhaps matches TRBD2 (5 bases). This TCR was sampled from a human donor in a cohort sampled during active COVID-19. CDR3 nucleotide sequence: TGTGCCAGCAGGGGAGCGACCTACGAGCAGTACTTC. This codes for CASRGATYEQYF.